This is a list of T cell receptor beta chains from one sample in a study of T cells in Graves' hyperthyroidism and ophthalmopathy. TCRdb recomputed calls from the multiplex PCR reads with MiXCR, one row per CDR3 protein. The sample contains some 560,000 distinct CDR3 sequences, 12% to 15% of which appear only once. The sample was blood. These receptors were collected from a woman in her 40s with Graves' hyperthyroidism. Each CDR3 is given with its conserved first and last residue. The D gene is left open where the match is weak. Clone sizes are given selectively: once, few, many, or a class where the clone is expanded.

TRBV4-1	TRBJ2-1	TRBD2	NA	TGCGCCAGCAGCCAAGGACTAGCGGAGCACAATGAGCAGTTCTTC	CASSQGLAEHNEQFF
TRBV20-1	TRBJ2-7	NA	few	TGCAGTGCCTCGGACAGGACTACCTACGAGCAGTACTTC	CSASDRTTYEQYF
TRBV7-9	TRBJ2-7	TRBD2	many	TGTGCCAGCAGCCCATCGACTAGCGGGACTTACGAGCAGTACTTC	CASSPSTSGTYEQYF
TRBV27	TRBJ1-4	TRBD1	NA	TGTGCCAGCAGTCCCCGGACAGGGCTTGCAACTAATGAAAAACTGTTTTTT	CASSPRTGLATNEKLFF
TRBV29-1	TRBJ1-5	NA	NA	TGCAGCGCGGGGGGCGGGGGCAATCAGCCCCAGCATTTT	CSAGGGGNQPQHF
TRBV7-8	TRBJ2-5	TRBD2	many	TGTGCCAGCAGCTTAGTTTCTAGCGGGAGGGGTCAGTACTTC	CASSLVSSGRGQYF
TRBV29-1	TRBJ2-5	NA	NA	TGCAGCGTTGAAGATACCCTAGCATGGCAAGAGACCCAGTACTTC	CSVEDTLAWQETQYF
TRBV7-9	TRBJ2-1	NA	many	TGTGCCAGCAGCTTAGGTTACTCCTACAATGAGCAGTTCTTC	CASSLGYSYNEQFF
TRBV20-1	TRBJ1-6	NA	few	TGCAGTGCTAGAGATTTACAGCGCAGGTCCTATAATTCACCCCTCCACTTT	CSARDLQRRSYNSPLHF
TRBV2	TRBJ2-2	NA	many	TGTGCCAGCAGTCCAACGGTGGGGGTGGGGAACACCGGGGAGCTGTTTTTT	CASSPTVGVGNTGELFF
TRBV20-1	TRBJ1-5	NA	few	TGCAGTGTCATAGACCGCGGGATTAGCAATCAGCCCCAGCATTTT	CSVIDRGISNQPQHF
TRBV28	TRBJ2-2	NA	once	TGTGCCAGCAGATCGGAGGGGGCAGAGGCCGGGGAGCTGTTTTTT	CASRSEGAEAGELFF
TRBV27	TRBJ2-1	TRBD2	many	TGTGCCAGCAGTCCCCGGGGACTAGCGGCCAATGAGCAGTTCTTC	CASSPRGLAANEQFF
TRBV19	TRBJ2-1	TRBD2	few	TGTGCCAGTAGCCTGTCAGGACTAGCGGGGTATAATGAGCAGTTCTTC	CASSLSGLAGYNEQFF
TRBV19	TRBJ2-2	TRBD2	NA	TGTGCCAGTAGTATGAGCGGGAGTACCGGGGAGCTGTTTTTT	CASSMSGSTGELFF
TRBV28	TRBJ1-2	TRBD1	many	TGTGCCAGCAGACCCGGGACAGCAAACTATGGCTACACCTTC	CASRPGTANYGYTF
TRBV12-3/TRBV12-4	TRBJ2-5	TRBD2	few	TGTGCCAGCAGTTGGACTAGTTCAAAAGAGACCCAGTACTTC	CASSWTSSKETQYF
TRBV28	TRBJ2-7	TRBD1	few	TGTGCCAGCGGGGGCCGGACCGGGACAGGGGCCCACGAGCAGTACTTC	CASGGRTGTGAHEQYF
TRBV15	TRBJ2-1	TRBD2	NA	TGTGCCACCAGCAGAGAGGCTAGCGGGAGTTGGGATGAGCAGTTCTTC	CATSREASGSWDEQFF
TRBV7-6	TRBJ1-3	NA	few	TGTGCCAGCAGCGGTATACTAGGGCTCTCTGGAAACACCATATATTTT	CASSGILGLSGNTIYF
TRBV5-1	TRBJ2-3	NA	many	TGCGCCAGCAGCTTGCAACTGGATACGCAGTATTTT	CASSLQLDTQYF
TRBV7-8	TRBJ1-3	NA	many	TGTGCCAGCAGCTTTAATGATGGAAACACCATATATTTT	CASSFNDGNTIYF
TRBV18	TRBJ2-2	TRBD2	NA	TGTGCCAGCTCACCGCGACTAGCGGGAGCCACCGGGGAGCTGTTTTTT	CASSPRLAGATGELFF
TRBV10-3	TRBJ2-7	NA	many	TGTGCCATCAGTGAACCGGGAGAGCAGTACTTC	CAISEPGEQYF
TRBV9	TRBJ2-1	TRBD2	NA	TGTGCCAGCAGCGCACTAGCGGACCCCTACAATGAGCAGTTCTTC	CASSALADPYNEQFF
TRBV20-1	TRBJ2-7	NA	many	TGCAGTGCTAAATTTATGGACGGACCTACCTACGAGCAGTACTTC	CSAKFMDGPTYEQYF
TRBV28	TRBJ1-2	TRBD1	many	TGTGCCATCGGACAGGGGGCGGTAAGCTATGGCTACACCTTC	CAIGQGAVSYGYTF
TRBV18	TRBJ2-1	NA	many	TGTGCCAGCTCACCCCGGGGACGTGGACCAACCTACAATGAGCAGTTCTTC	CASSPRGRGPTYNEQFF
TRBV9	TRBJ2-2	NA	NA	TGTGCCAGCAGCGTTCTCGATCAGGGGCCCGGGGAGCTGTTTTTT	CASSVLDQGPGELFF
TRBV12-3/TRBV12-4	TRBJ1-2	NA	many	TGTGCCAGCAGTGTGCCTGGTCGGAATGGCTACACCTTC	CASSVPGRNGYTF
TRBV6-1	TRBJ1-2	TRBD1	NA	TGTGCCAGCAGTCGACAGGGGGCCTTGGAGGGCTACACCTTC	CASSRQGALEGYTF
TRBV30	TRBJ1-1	NA	many	TGTGCCTGGAGTGTACTCGTAGTGAACACTGAAGCTTTCTTT	CAWSVLVVNTEAFF
TRBV28	TRBJ2-7	TRBD2	many	TGTGCCAGCACGGGACTACACTTCTCCTACGAGCAGTACTTC	CASTGLHFSYEQYF
TRBV11-2	TRBJ2-3	TRBD1	many	TGTGCCAGCAGCTTAGTTCGCAGGGGGCCGCACACAGATACGCAGTATTTT	CASSLVRRGPHTDTQYF
TRBV12-3/TRBV12-4	TRBJ2-7	TRBD1	many	TGTGCCAGCAGCCCGGACAGGGGGAGGTCATTCTACGAGCAGTACTTC	CASSPDRGRSFYEQYF
TRBV28	TRBJ1-1	NA	many	TGTGCCAGCAGTTTAGAGTCGTCCTTCACTGAAGCTTTCTTT	CASSLESSFTEAFF
TRBV7-3	TRBJ1-1	NA	NA	TGTGCCAGCAGGCAAACGGGGGGAAACGCTGAAGCTTTCTTT	CASRQTGGNAEAFF
TRBV27	TRBJ2-3	TRBD2	many	TGTGCCATCGGACTAGGCGTTACGCAGTATTTT	CAIGLGVTQYF
TRBV2	TRBJ1-1	NA	NA	TGTGCCAGCAGTGGGGAGGGAAGTGGGAACACTGAAGCTTTCTTT	CASSGEGSGNTEAFF
TRBV20-1	TRBJ2-7	NA	many	TGCAGTGCACATGGACAACCCGAGCAGTACTTC	CSAHGQPEQYF
TRBV7-2	TRBJ2-5	NA	many	TGTGCCAGCAGCGGCTTTTTAGAGACCCAGTACTTC	CASSGFLETQYF
TRBV12-3/TRBV12-4	TRBJ2-4	TRBD1	few	TGTGCCAGCAGTTTATTGGTTTGGACAGGGGAAAACATTCAGTACTTC	CASSLLVWTGENIQYF
TRBV24-1	TRBJ2-2	TRBD2	few	TGTGCCACCAGTGACCCGACTAGCGGGATCCCCACCGGGGAGCTGTTTTTT	CATSDPTSGIPTGELFF
TRBV20-1	TRBJ1-1	NA	many	TGCAGTGCCCAATCCGGGCCTATGAACACTGAAGCTTTCTTT	CSAQSGPMNTEAFF
TRBV27	TRBJ2-1	TRBD2	NA	TGTGCCAGCAGGGGGTGGACTAGCGGGAGGAGGGACAATGAGCAGTTCTTC	CASRGWTSGRRDNEQFF
TRBV7-2	TRBJ1-1	NA	many	TGTGCCAGCAGCTTATGGGGGGATAGGAGCACTGAAGCTTTCTTT	CASSLWGDRSTEAFF